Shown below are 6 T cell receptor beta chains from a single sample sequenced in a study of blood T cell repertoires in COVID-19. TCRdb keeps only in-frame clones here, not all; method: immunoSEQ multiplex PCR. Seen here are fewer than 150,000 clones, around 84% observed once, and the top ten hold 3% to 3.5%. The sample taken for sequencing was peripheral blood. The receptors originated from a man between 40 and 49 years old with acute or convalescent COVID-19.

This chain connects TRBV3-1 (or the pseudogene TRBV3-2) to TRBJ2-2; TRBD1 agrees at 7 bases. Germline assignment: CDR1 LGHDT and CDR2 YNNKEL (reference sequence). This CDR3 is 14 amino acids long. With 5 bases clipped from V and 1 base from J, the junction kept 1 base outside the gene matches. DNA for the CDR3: TGTGCCAGCAGCTACAGGGGGAACACCGGGGAGCTGTTTTTT. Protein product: CASSYRGNTGELFF.

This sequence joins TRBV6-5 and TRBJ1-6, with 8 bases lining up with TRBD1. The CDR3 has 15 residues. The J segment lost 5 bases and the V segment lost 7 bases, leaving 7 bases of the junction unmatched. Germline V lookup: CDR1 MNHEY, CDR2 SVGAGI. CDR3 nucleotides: TGTGCCAGCACGCCCGACAGGGGCCATAATTCACCCCTCCACTTT. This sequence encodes CASTPDRGHNSPLHF.

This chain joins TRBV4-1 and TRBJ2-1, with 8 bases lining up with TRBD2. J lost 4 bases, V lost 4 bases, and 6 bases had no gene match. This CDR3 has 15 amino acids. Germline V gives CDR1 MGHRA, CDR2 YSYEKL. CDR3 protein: CASSRLANPYNEQFF. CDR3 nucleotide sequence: TGCGCCAGCAGCCGACTAGCGAACCCTTACAATGAGCAGTTCTTC.

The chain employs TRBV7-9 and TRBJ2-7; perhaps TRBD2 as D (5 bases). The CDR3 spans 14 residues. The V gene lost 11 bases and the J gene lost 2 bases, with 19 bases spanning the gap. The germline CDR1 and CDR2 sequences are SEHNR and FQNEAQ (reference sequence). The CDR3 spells CAEGEAGLTYEQYF. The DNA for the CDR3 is TGTGCCGAGGGAGAGGCGGGCCTGACCTACGAGCAGTACTTC.

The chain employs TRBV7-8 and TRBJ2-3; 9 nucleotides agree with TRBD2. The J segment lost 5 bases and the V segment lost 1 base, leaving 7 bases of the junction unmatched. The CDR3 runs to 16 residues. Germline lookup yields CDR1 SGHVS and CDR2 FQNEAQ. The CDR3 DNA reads TGTGCCAGCAGCTTAGAAGGGGAACTAGCGGGAGATACGCAGTATTTT. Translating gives CASSLEGELAGDTQYF. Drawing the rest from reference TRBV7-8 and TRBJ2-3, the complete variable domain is GAGVSQSPRYKVAKRGQDVALRCDPISGHVSLFWYQQALGQGPEFLTYFQNEAQLDKSGLPSDRFFAERPEGSVSTLKIQRTQQEDSAVYLCASSLEGELAGDTQYFGPGTRLTVL.

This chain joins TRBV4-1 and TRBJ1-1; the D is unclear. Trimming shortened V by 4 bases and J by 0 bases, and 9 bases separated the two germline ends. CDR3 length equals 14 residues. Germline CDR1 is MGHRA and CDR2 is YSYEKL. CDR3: CASSLTVMNTEAFF. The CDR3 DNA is TGCGCCAGCAGCCTTACAGTCATGAACACTGAAGCTTTCTTT.